These 10 T cell receptor beta chains were sequenced from one sample in a study of blood T cell repertoires in COVID-19 (TCRdb year 2020). The library was built by means of the immunoSEQ multiplex PCR assay. Held by TCRdb, this immuneACCESS table contains in-frame sequences only and omits some clones. Under half of the omission traces to an unresolved V gene where checked; the cause of the rest is unknown. Across this sample there are about 200,000 clones, with more than 85% seen only once. In total, the top ten clones hold around 0.85% of the sample. The sample consisted of peripheral blood. These receptors all come from a man aged 55 to 70 with COVID-19, enrolled during active disease.

J is TRBJ1-1 and V is TRBV19; D may be TRBD1 (6 bases). V gave up 5 bases and J gave up 2 bases, with 12 bases separating them. This CDR3 has 14 amino acids. CDR1 is LNHDA and CDR2 is SQIVND in the germline V gene (reference sequence). CDR3 in DNA: TGTGCCAGTAGTGAACAGGGTCTCAACACTGAAGCTTTCTTT. It yields the protein CASSEQGLNTEAFF. The full variable domain, completed using reference TRBV19 and TRBJ1-1, is DGGITQSPKYLFRKEGQNVTLSCEQNLNHDAMYWYRQDPGQGLRLIYYSQIVNDFQKGDIAEGYSVSREKKESFPLTVTSAQKNPTAFYLCASSEQGLNTEAFFGQGTRLTVV.

The chain recombines TRBV7-3 with TRBJ2-3; 9 bases are a match to TRBD1. CDR1 is SGHTA and CDR2 is FQGTGA in the germline V gene. CDR3 length: 15 residues. V lost 5 bases to trimming and J lost 3 bases; unmatched junction nucleotides: 6. This CDR3 reads CASSPGTGLTDTQYF. The CDR3 bases are TGTGCCAGCAGCCCGGGGACAGGGTTGACAGATACGCAGTATTTT.

This clone was picked up one time. The gene calls are TRBV10-3 and TRBJ1-3; D is unresolved. The CDR3 consists of 16 residues. Trimming took 10 bases from V and 2 from J, leaving 21 bases between them. Per the germline V gene, CDR1 is ENHRY and CDR2 is SYGVKD. The CDR3 region has the DNA TGTGCCACCGGGGTGGAGGGTACTTTAACTGGAAACACCATATATTTT. Translation: CATGVEGTLTGNTIYF.

The genes are TRBV19 and TRBJ2-7; 13 positions agree with TRBD2. The CDR3 runs to 15 residues. Per the germline V gene, CDR1 is LNHDA and CDR2 is SQIVND (reference sequence). Unmatched junction bases numbered 2, after V lost 6 bases and J lost 0 bases. CDR3 nucleotides: TGTGCCAGTAGGGGACTAGCGGGGTCCTCCTACGAGCAGTACTTC. This translates into CASRGLAGSSYEQYF.

The chain carries TRBV14 and TRBJ1-2, with TRBD1 identical over 7 bases. Germline V gene lookup returns CDR1 SGHDN and CDR2 FVKESK. There are 14 residues in the CDR3. V was clipped by 4 bases and J by 8 bases; unmatched bases: 10. CDR3 in amino acids: CASSLTRGIGGYTF. The CDR3 DNA sequence: TGTGCCAGCAGCCTTACCAGGGGGATCGGGGGCTACACCTTC.

This clone occurred a few times. The V call is TRBV6-5, the J call TRBJ2-2; 8 bases are a match to TRBD1. J lost 5 bases, V lost 5 bases, and 7 bases had no gene match. The V gene's germline CDR1 is MNHEY and CDR2 SVGAGI. CDR3 length: 15 amino acids. DNA for the CDR3: TGTGCCAGCAGTAAGGACAGGGCTTTAACCGGGGAGCTGTTTTTT. Protein: CASSKDRALTGELFF.

This chain's CDR3 is CASSLIPPTGHPGELFF. DNA of the CDR3: TGTGCCAGCAGCTTAATTCCGCCTACGGGTCATCCGGGGGAGCTGTTTTTT. The gene calls are TRBV7-3 and TRBJ2-2; D is undetermined. The germline V and J ends were trimmed by 1 base and 8 bases, with 20 bases remaining between them. This CDR3 contains 17 residues. The germline V gene encodes CDR1 SGHTA and CDR2 FQGTGA. Filled out from reference TRBV7-3 and TRBJ2-2, the complete variable domain reads GAGVSQTPSNKVTEKGKYVELRCDPISGHTALYWYRQSLGQGPEFLIYFQGTGAADDSGLPNDRFFAVRPEGSVSTLKIQRTERGDSAVYLCASSLIPPTGHPGELFFGEGSRLTVL.

About this clone: This specimen includes other DNA sequences encoding the same CDR3. The DNA of the CDR3 is TGTGCCAGCAGCCAGACGGGACAGAATCAGCCCCAGCATTTT. Translating gives CASSQTGQNQPQHF. This sequence joins TRBV3-1 (or the pseudogene TRBV3-2) and TRBJ1-5; 7 bases line up with TRBD1. In germline, CDR1 is LGHDT, CDR2 YNNKEL (reference sequence). With V trimmed by 3 bases and J by 4 bases, 3 bases remained unmatched. The CDR3 runs to 14 residues.

This rearrangement joins TRBV5-6 to TRBJ2-7; weak D call: TRBD2 (5 bases). Trimming left V 6 bases short and J 6 bases short, with 22 bases between. This CDR3 is 15 amino acids long. Germline CDR1 SGHDT, CDR2 YYEEEE. The CDR3 loop reads CASIRGFQPGSEQYF. CDR3 in DNA: TGTGCCAGCATCCGAGGGTTCCAGCCGGGGAGCGAGCAGTACTTC.

The chain couples TRBV29-1 to TRBJ2-5, with 13 nucleotides matching TRBD2. Unmatched junction bases numbered 17, after V lost 4 bases and J lost 9 bases. From germline, CDR1 is SQVTM and CDR2 ANQGSEA. The CDR3 contains 17 residues. Written as DNA, the CDR3 is TGCAGCGTTGGCGGGACTAGCGGGAAAGTAGCTTCTAGGGCCCAGTACTTC. It specifies CSVGGTSGKVASRAQYF. Full variable domain (outside the CDR3, taken from reference TRBV29-1 and TRBJ2-5): SAVISQKPSRDICQRGTSLTIQCQVDSQVTMMFWYRQQPGQSLTLIATANQGSEATYESGFVIDKFPISRPNLTFSTLTVSNMSPEDSSIYLCSVGGTSGKVASRAQYFGPGTRLLVL.